This T cell receptor beta chain was recorded in a study of T-cell memory formation after mild COVID-19. Per germline, CDR1 MNHEY and CDR2 SVGAGI. This CDR3 spans 15 amino acids. The J segment lost 4 bases and the V segment lost 4 bases, leaving 3 bases of the junction unmatched. TCRdb re-derived calls from the 5' RACE reads in MiXCR, one entry per CDR3 protein. This table holds about 290,000 distinct CDR3 sequences, about 16% found once. The receptor was isolated from a man younger than 35 who had mild COVID-19 (a few samples of this study predate the infection). Cell type and time point are not known. The chain is built from TRBV6-5 and TRBJ2-3; TRBD2 matches 12 bases. Sequenced: PBMCs or a T cell subset sorted from them (not recorded which). In nucleotides, the CDR3 is TGTGCCAGCAGTTCTAGCGGGGGGGTTCCAGATACGCAGTATTTT. It is translated as CASSSSGGVPDTQYF.